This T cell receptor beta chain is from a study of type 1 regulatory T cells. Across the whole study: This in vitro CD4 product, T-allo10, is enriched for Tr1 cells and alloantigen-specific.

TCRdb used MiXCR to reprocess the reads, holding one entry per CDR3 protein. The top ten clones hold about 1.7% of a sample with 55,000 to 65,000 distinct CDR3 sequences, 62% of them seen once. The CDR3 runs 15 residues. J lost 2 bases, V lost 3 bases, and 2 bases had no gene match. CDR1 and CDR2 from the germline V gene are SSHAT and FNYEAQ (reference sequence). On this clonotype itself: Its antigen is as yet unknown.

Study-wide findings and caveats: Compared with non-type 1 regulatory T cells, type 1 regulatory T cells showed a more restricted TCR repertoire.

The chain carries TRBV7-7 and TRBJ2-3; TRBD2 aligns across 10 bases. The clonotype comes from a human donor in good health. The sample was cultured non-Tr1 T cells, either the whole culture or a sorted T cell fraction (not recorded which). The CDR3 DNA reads TGTGCCAGCAGCTTGACTAGCGGGTACACAGATACGCAGTATTTT. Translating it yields CASSLTSGYTDTQYF. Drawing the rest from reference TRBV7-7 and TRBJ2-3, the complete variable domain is GAGVSQSPRYKVTKRGQDVTLRCDPISSHATLYWYQQALGQGPEFLTYFNYEAQPDKSGLPSDRFSAERPEGSISTLTIQRTEQRDSAMYRCASSLTSGYTDTQYFGPGTRLTVL.